This T cell receptor (beta chain) stems from a study of response to subunit inactivated influenza vaccine. General study findings and limits: Authors suggested each seasonal flu vaccination may recruit only limited numbers of new T cells.

In TCRdb, the RT-PCR reads were re-called with MiXCR into one record per CDR3 protein. Of some 800,000 distinct CDR3 sequences detected, 21% appear once; the ten largest clones hold roughly a tenth. About this clonotype itself: What it binds is not known.

Trimming took off 4 bases at V and 8 bases at J, with 5 bases between the two ends. The CDR3 contains 10 residues. In germline, CDR1 is SQVTM, CDR2 ANQGSEA. The V call is TRBV29-1, the J call TRBJ1-4; no definite D call. This sequence was found in a man aged 45-60 years who received an inactivated influenza vaccine. The source material was PBMCs from blood, sampled 5 days after vaccination. DNA for the CDR3: TGCAGCGTTGCGATGGAAAAACTGTTTTTT. The encoded protein is CSVAMEKLFF. Complete variable domain (other parts from reference TRBV29-1 and TRBJ1-4): SAVISQKPSRDICQRGTSLTIQCQVDSQVTMMFWYRQQPGQSLTLIATANQGSEATYESGFVIDKFPISRPNLTFSTLTVSNMSPEDSSIYLCSVAMEKLFFGSGTQLSVL.